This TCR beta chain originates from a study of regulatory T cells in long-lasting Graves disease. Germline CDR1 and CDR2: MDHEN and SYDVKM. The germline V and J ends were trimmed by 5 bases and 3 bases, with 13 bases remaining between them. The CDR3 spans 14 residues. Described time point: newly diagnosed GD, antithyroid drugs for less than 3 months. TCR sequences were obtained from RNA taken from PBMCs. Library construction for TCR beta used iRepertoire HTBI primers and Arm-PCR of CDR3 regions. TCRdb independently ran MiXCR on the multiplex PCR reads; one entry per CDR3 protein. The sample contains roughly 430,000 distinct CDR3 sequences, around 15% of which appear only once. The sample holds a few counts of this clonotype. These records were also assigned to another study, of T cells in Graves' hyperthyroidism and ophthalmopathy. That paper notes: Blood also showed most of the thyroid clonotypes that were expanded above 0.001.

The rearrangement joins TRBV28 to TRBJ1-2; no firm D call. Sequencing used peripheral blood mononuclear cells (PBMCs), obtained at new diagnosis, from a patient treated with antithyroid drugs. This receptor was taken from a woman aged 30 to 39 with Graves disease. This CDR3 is CASSPPRWDYGYTF. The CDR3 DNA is TGTGCCAGCAGTCCGCCTCGGTGGGACTATGGCTACACCTTC.